This T cell receptor (beta chain) stems from a study of beta chain features in type 1 diabetes. About this clone itself: Its antigen is unidentified.

The authors obtained over 98% purity in all sorted populations. Whole-study results and caveats: Significant though moderate, a shortening of TCRB CDR3s appeared in all four CD4+ subsets of Type 1 diabetes patients.

The V end was cut by 5 bases, the J end by 2 bases, with 4 bases between. This CDR3 region has 12 residues. The germline V gene encodes CDR1 SGHTA and CDR2 FQGNSA. The authors reverse transcribed all of the isolated RNA, so sequencing captured expressed TCRB transcripts. TCRdb keeps only in-frame clones here, not all; method: immunoSEQ multiplex PCR. The table shows roughly 340,000 clones, with roughly 14% occurring only once. Sample: naive CD4+ T cells from blood. The chain carries TRBV7-2 and TRBJ2-1, with unresolved D. The sequence came from a woman aged 18-29 years with type 1 diabetes. The CDR3 DNA reads TGTGCCAGCAGCCAAACCTACAATGAGCAGTTCTTC. This codes for CASSQTYNEQFF.